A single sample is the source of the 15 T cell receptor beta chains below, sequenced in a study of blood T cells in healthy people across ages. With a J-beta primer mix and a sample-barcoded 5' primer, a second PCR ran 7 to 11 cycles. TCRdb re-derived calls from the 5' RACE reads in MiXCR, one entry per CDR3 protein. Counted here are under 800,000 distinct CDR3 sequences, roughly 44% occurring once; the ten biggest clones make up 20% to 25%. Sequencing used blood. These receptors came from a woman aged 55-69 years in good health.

This chain's CDR3 is CASSRIRTGSPLHF. The CDR3, as DNA: TGTGCCAGCAGCAGGATACGGACTGGTTCACCCCTCCACTTT. This sequence joins TRBV14 and TRBJ1-6; D ambiguous. Germline lookup yields CDR1 SGHDN and CDR2 FVKESK. The CDR3 is made up of 14 amino acids. Trimming removed 5 bases from V and 9 bases from J, with 14 bases in between.

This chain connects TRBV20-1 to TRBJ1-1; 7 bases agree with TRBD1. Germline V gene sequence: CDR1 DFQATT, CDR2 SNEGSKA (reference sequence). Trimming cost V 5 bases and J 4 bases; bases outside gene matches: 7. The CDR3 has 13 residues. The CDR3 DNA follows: TGCAGTGCTCCCCAGACAGGGAGCACTGAAGCTTTCTTT. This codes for CSAPQTGSTEAFF.

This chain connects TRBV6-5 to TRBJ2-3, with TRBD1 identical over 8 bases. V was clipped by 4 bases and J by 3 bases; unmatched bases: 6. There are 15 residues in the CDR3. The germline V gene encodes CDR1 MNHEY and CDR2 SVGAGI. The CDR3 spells CASSSTGAQTDTQYF. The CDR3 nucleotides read TGTGCCAGCAGTTCGACAGGGGCGCAAACAGATACGCAGTATTTT.

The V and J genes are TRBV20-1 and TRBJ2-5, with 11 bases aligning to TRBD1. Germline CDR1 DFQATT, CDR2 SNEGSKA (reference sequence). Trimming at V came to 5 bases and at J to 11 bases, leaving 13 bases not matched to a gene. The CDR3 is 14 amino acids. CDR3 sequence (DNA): TGCAGTGCTGGGGGACAGGGGGTTTCCTATGAGCAGTACTTC. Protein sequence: CSAGGQGVSYEQYF.

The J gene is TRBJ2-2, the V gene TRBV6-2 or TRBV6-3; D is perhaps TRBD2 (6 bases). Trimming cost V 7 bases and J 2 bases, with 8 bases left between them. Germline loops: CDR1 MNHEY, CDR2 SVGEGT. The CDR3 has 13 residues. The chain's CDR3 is CASTGLNTGELFF. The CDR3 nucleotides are TGTGCCAGCACCGGACTAAACACCGGGGAGCTGTTTTTT.

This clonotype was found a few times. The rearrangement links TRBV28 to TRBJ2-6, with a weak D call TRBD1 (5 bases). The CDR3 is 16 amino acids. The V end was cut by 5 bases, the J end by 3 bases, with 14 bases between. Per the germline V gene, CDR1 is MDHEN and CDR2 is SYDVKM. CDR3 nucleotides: TGTGCCAGCAGTCTCTGGACATTTGGTGGGGCCAACGTCCTGACTTTC. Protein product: CASSLWTFGGANVLTF.

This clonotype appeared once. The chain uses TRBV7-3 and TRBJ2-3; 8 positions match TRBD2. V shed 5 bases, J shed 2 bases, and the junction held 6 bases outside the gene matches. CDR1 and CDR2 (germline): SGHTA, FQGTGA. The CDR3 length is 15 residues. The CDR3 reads CASSLSGDDTDTQYF. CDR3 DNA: TGTGCCAGCAGCCTTAGCGGGGACGACACAGATACGCAGTATTTT.

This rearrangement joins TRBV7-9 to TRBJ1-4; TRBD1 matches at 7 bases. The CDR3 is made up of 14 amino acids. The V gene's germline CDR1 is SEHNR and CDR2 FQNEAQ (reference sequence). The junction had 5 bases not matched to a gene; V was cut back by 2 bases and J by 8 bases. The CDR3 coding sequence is TGTGCCAGCAGCTTATCTCAGGGGGAGGAAAAACTGTTTTTT. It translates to CASSLSQGEEKLFF.

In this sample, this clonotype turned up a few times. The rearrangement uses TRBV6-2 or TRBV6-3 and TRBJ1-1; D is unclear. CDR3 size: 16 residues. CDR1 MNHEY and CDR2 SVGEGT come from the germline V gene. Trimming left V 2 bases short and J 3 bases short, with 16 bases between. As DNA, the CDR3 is TGTGCCAGCAGTTACCCTACCGGATCGACGGACACTGAAGCTTTCTTT. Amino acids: CASSYPTGSTDTEAFF.

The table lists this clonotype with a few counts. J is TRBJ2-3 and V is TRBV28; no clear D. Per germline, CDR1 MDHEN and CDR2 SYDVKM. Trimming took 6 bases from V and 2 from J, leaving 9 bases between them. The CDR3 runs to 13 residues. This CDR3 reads CASRPPATDTQYF. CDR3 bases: TGTGCCAGCAGACCACCTGCCACAGATACGCAGTATTTT.

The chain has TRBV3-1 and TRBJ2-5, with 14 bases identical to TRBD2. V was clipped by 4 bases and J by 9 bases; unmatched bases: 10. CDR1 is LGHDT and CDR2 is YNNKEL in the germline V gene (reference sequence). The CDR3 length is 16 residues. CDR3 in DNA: TGTGCCAGCAGCCCGTGGACTAGCGGGGGGCCTGGGTCCCAGTACTTC. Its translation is CASSPWTSGGPGSQYF.

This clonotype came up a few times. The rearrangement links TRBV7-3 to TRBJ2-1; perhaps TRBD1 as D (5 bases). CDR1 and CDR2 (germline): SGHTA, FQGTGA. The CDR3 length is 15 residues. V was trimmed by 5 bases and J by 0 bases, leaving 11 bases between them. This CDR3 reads CASSADSSSYNEQFF. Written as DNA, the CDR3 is TGTGCCAGCAGCGCTGACAGTAGCTCCTACAATGAGCAGTTCTTC.

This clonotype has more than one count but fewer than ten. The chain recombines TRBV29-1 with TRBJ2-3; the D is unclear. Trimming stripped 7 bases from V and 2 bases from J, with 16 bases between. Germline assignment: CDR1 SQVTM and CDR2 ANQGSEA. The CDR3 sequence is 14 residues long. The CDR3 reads CSASNTPDTDTQYF. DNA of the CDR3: TGCAGCGCCTCTAATACCCCGGACACAGATACGCAGTATTTT.

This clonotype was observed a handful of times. CDR3 nucleotides: TGTGCCAGCAGCTCAACTCAGGGAAACTATGGCTACACCTTC. As protein: CASSSTQGNYGYTF. The chain carries TRBV7-9 and TRBJ1-2; weak D call: TRBD1 (5 bases). The V gene lost 4 bases and the J gene lost 2 bases, with 11 bases spanning the gap. Germline CDR1 and CDR2: SEHNR and FQNEAQ (reference sequence). The CDR3 is 14 amino acids.

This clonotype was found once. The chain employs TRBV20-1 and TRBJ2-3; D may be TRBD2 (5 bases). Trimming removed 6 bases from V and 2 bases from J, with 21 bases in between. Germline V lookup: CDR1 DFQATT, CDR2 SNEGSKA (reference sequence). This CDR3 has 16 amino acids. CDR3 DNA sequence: TGCAGTGCCCCCGGAGGAGTCCAGTTCTCCACAGATACGCAGTATTTT. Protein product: CSAPGGVQFSTDTQYF.